These 14 T cell receptor beta chains came from one sample sequenced in a study of blood T cell repertoires in COVID-19. Measured with immunoSEQ multiplex PCR; TCRdb has only the in-frame clones, and not every one. There are 300,000 to 350,000 clones in the sample; over 85% occur only once, and under 5% lies in the top ten. Sequenced sample: peripheral blood. The receptor set was obtained from a woman aged 60 to 75 with COVID-19, enrolled during active disease.

The rearrangement uses TRBV6-6 and TRBJ1-6; TRBD1 is a possible D gene (5 bases). Looked up from germline, CDR1 is MNHNY and CDR2 is SVGAGI (reference sequence). The CDR3 has 14 amino acids. V lost 3 bases, J lost 10 bases, and 13 bases lay in between. This chain's CDR3 is CASSYFSGDSPLHF. For the CDR3, the DNA is TGTGCCAGCAGTTATTTCTCGGGGGACTCACCCCTCCACTTT.

The rearrangement joins TRBV5-1 to TRBJ2-5; 11 nucleotides align to TRBD1. Germline CDR1 reads SGHRS; CDR2 reads YFSETQ. There are 15 residues in the CDR3. V was pared by 4 bases and J by 2 bases, with 4 bases of the junction left unmatched. CDR3 sequence: CASSGTGGWQETQYF. In nucleotides, the CDR3 is TGCGCCAGCAGCGGGACAGGGGGTTGGCAAGAGACCCAGTACTTC.

The rearrangement links TRBV6-5 to TRBJ2-5; 10 bases agree with TRBD2. Per germline, CDR1 MNHEY and CDR2 SVGAGI. Trimming cost V 6 bases and J 2 bases; bases outside gene matches: 6. This CDR3 spans 15 amino acids. CDR3 region: CASRGTSAGQETQYF. The CDR3 DNA is TGTGCCAGCAGGGGGACTAGCGCTGGGCAAGAGACCCAGTACTTC.

The chain has TRBV3-1 (or the pseudogene TRBV3-2) and TRBJ2-3; possible D gene TRBD2, 6 bases. Trimming cost V 6 bases and J 5 bases, with 15 bases left between them. Germline values: CDR1 LGHDT, CDR2 YNNKEL (reference sequence). The CDR3 is made up of 14 amino acids. The CDR3 DNA reads as TGTGCCAGCAGTGTGGGACTGTCAGGAGATACGCAGTATTTT. It encodes CASSVGLSGDTQYF.

The rearrangement joins TRBV2 to TRBJ2-3, with 7 bases matching TRBD1. This CDR3 has 16 residues. The trim removed 6 bases at V and 5 bases at J, leaving 14 bases unmatched. Germline assignment: CDR1 SNHLY and CDR2 FYNNEI. The CDR3 nucleotides read TGTGCCAGCAGCGAGGGAAACAGGGGAGTAATAGATACGCAGTATTTT. Protein product: CASSEGNRGVIDTQYF.

The table lists this clone with a few counts. The chain links TRBV29-1 to TRBJ1-1; TRBD1 agrees at 10 bases. The V gene end was trimmed by 7 bases and the J gene end by 0 bases; junction bases not matched to a gene: 23. The CDR3 runs 20 residues. Germline CDR1 and CDR2: SQVTM and ANQGSEA. This CDR3 reads CSGRQGAAWTPDPMNTEAFF. The CDR3, as DNA: TGCAGCGGCCGACAGGGGGCTGCCTGGACCCCTGATCCGATGAACACTGAAGCTTTCTTT.

J is TRBJ2-5 and V is TRBV19; D is unresolved. Germline CDR1 reads LNHDA; CDR2 reads SQIVND (reference sequence). The CDR3 sequence is 11 residues long. Trimming removed 3 bases at V and 7 bases at J, with 6 bases between. The CDR3 loop reads CASSIYGTQYF. The CDR3 nucleotides are TGTGCCAGTAGTATCTACGGGACCCAGTACTTC.

The V call is TRBV14, the J call TRBJ2-2; TRBD2 agrees at 9 bases. This CDR3 has 17 amino acids. V shed 4 bases and J 1 base; nucleotides not matched to a gene: 7. Germline CDR1 and CDR2: SGHDN and FVKESK. CDR3 nucleotide sequence: TGTGCCAGCAGCCCCAATAGCGGGGGCCTGAACACCGGGGAGCTGTTTTTT. Its protein product is CASSPNSGGLNTGELFF.

The chain uses TRBV24-1 and TRBJ1-4; 7 nucleotides match TRBD1. The germline gives CDR1 KGHDR, CDR2 SFDVKD. With 4 bases clipped from V and 4 bases from J, the junction kept 5 bases outside the gene matches. The CDR3 spans 15 residues. CDR3 loop: CATSEYRGVNEKLFF. CDR3 sequence (DNA): TGTGCCACCAGTGAATACAGGGGAGTTAATGAAAAACTGTTTTTT.

This clone was seen only once. The V gene is TRBV2, the J gene TRBJ1-5, with 7 bases aligning to TRBD1. After removal of 2 bases from V and 7 bases from J, the junction contained 11 bases not matched to a gene. The CDR3 has 16 residues. Germline CDR1 reads SNHLY; CDR2 reads FYNNEI. CDR3 nucleotide sequence: TGTGCCAGCAGTGAAAGTATTATCAGGGGGAACCAGCCCCAGCATTTT. This encodes CASSESIIRGNQPQHF.

CDR3 nucleotides: TGCAGTGCCCCGGGAGTCTACGAGCAGTACTTC. Translation gives CSAPGVYEQYF. The chain has TRBV20-1 and TRBJ2-7; D might be TRBD2 (6 bases). CDR3 size: 11 residues. Trimming cost V 6 bases and J 3 bases, with 9 bases left between them. Germline V gene sequence: CDR1 DFQATT, CDR2 SNEGSKA (reference sequence).

The chain carries TRBV5-6 and TRBJ2-5; D gene unclear. Germline CDR1 is SGHDT and CDR2 is YYEEEE. CDR3 length: 14 amino acids. V was trimmed by 4 bases and J by 0 bases, leaving 10 bases between them. The CDR3 region is CASSPHRNQETQYF. As DNA, the CDR3 is TGTGCCAGCAGCCCTCACAGAAACCAAGAGACCCAGTACTTC.

The rearrangement uses TRBV9 and TRBJ2-3; 8 bases fit TRBD1. The CDR3 loop spans 14 amino acids. With V trimmed by 4 bases and J by 7 bases, 8 bases remained unmatched. Germline values: CDR1 SGDLS, CDR2 YYNGEE. This CDR3 reads CASSPSGGMYTQYF. For the CDR3, the DNA is TGTGCCAGCAGCCCTTCAGGGGGCATGTATACGCAGTATTTT.

The J gene is TRBJ2-4, the V gene TRBV2; 7 bases are shared with TRBD2. The CDR3 consists of 15 residues. The V segment lost 4 bases and the J segment 0 bases; nucleotides outside the gene matches: 3. Germline lookup yields CDR1 SNHLY and CDR2 FYNNEI. CDR3 nucleotides: TGTGCCAGCAGTGGGGGGGGGATAGCCAAAAACATTCAGTACTTC. Residues: CASSGGGIAKNIQYF. Full variable domain (missing parts from reference TRBV2 and TRBJ2-4): EPEVTQTPSHQVTQMGQEVILRCVPISNHLYFYWYRQILGQKVEFLVSFYNNEISEKSEIFDDQFSVERPDGSNFTLKIRSTKLEDSAMYFCASSGGGIAKNIQYFGAGTRLSVL.